These 6 T cell receptor beta chains came from one sample sequenced in a study of PD-L1 blockade in urothelial cancer. Repertoires were generated with immunoSEQ multiplex PCR, while TCRdb's copy carries only in-frame clones and drops some. This sample yields 70,000 to 100,000 clones, of which roughly 89% are seen a single time; roughly 1.9% belongs to the top ten. Time point defined: pretreatment peripheral blood. The sample in question was PBMCs, obtained around atezolizumab (anti-PD-L1) treatment. These receptors originate from a man aged 55 to 70 with urothelial cancer.

The chain couples TRBV10-3 to TRBJ1-1, with D hard to call. V lost 6 bases and J 4 bases, leaving 18 bases between the germline ends. Germline CDR1 reads ENHRY; CDR2 reads SYGVKD. There are 15 residues in the CDR3. DNA for the CDR3: TGTGCCATCAGAAGAGGCGGGTCGGAGGGCACTGAAGCTTTCTTT. Amino acid sequence: CAIRRGGSEGTEAFF.

This chain connects TRBV19 to TRBJ1-1; TRBD1 matches at 8 bases. The CDR3 is 15 amino acids. Trimming removed 5 bases from V and 2 bases from J; junction bases left unmatched: 7. Germline lookup yields CDR1 LNHDA and CDR2 SQIVND (reference sequence). In DNA, the CDR3 is TGTGCCAGTAGTCTCGGCAGGGGGCATAACACTGAAGCTTTCTTT. Residues: CASSLGRGHNTEAFF. Full variable domain (outside the CDR3, taken from reference TRBV19 and TRBJ1-1): DGGITQSPKYLFRKEGQNVTLSCEQNLNHDAMYWYRQDPGQGLRLIYYSQIVNDFQKGDIAEGYSVSREKKESFPLTVTSAQKNPTAFYLCASSLGRGHNTEAFFGQGTRLTVV.

This clone occurred a few times. V gene TRBV28 combines with J gene TRBJ2-7; 7 nucleotides agree with TRBD2. The CDR3 is made up of 14 amino acids. Germline CDR1 and CDR2: MDHEN and SYDVKM. J gave up 0 bases and V 7 bases, and 6 bases lay outside the gene matches. The CDR3 region has the DNA TGTGCCAGCACCTCTAGCGGTACCTCCTACGAGCAGTACTTC. Protein product: CASTSSGTSYEQYF.

The chain links TRBV19 to TRBJ1-2; the D gene is possibly TRBD1 (6 bases). Germline assignment: CDR1 LNHDA and CDR2 SQIVND (reference sequence). V lost 5 bases, J lost 2 bases, and 12 bases lay in between. The CDR3 has 14 residues. The CDR3 here is CASSFPTGNYGYTF. CDR3 coding DNA: TGTGCCAGTAGTTTCCCGACAGGCAACTATGGCTACACCTTC.

The chain uses TRBV28 and TRBJ1-6, with 9 positions matching TRBD1. V lost 5 bases to trimming and J lost 7 bases; unmatched junction nucleotides: 0. The CDR3 covers 13 residues. CDR1 and CDR2 from the germline V gene are MDHEN and SYDVKM. The CDR3, as DNA: TGTGCCAGCAGTGGGACAGGGAATTCACCCCTCCACTTT. Its protein product is CASSGTGNSPLHF.

The chain employs TRBV19 and TRBJ2-3; the D gene is possibly TRBD1 (5 bases). The germline V and J ends were trimmed by 5 bases and 4 bases, with 19 bases remaining between them. The germline V gene encodes CDR1 LNHDA and CDR2 SQIVND (reference sequence). The CDR3 extends over 16 amino acids. Here the CDR3 reads CASSLSTDKFPDTQYF. The CDR3 DNA is TGTGCCAGTAGTCTTTCGACAGACAAGTTTCCAGATACGCAGTATTTT.